This paragraph covers one TCR beta chain sequence. This clone came up a few times. Its target antigen remains unknown. No base quality information exists; no much larger clone differs at one position. Each donor gave one peripheral blood draw, around 0.12 L on average, collected into heparinised tubes. A BD FACSAria II and a panel including CD45RO, CCR7, CD25, CD127, CD95 and CD27 were used to sort naive, central memory, regulatory and stem cell-like memory CD4+ T cells. A purity above 95% was achieved for all sorted populations. Right away, PBMCs were isolated by Lymphoprep density gradient centrifugation and were stained directly, with no culture step. To minimize batch effects, samples were stained and sorted in pairs, one healthy donor with one patient per experiment. This sample is part of a study of beta chain features in type 1 diabetes (dated by TCRdb to 2017 to 2018). Broadly, across the study: Mean age, gender distribution, total cell number and subset yield were not different between patients and healthy donors. In the study, recently diagnosed type 1 diabetes patients and matched healthy donors were compared on the TCRB repertoires of their sorted circulating CD4+ T cell subsets. Whereas all 30 or so donors provided naive and central memory subsets, regulatory and stem cell-like memory subsets were isolated from just 8 patients and roughly 8 healthy donors. A total of about 110,000,000 sorted cells were examined across all samples, and a strong correlation was observed between cell number per subset and RNA yield.

CDR1 and CDR2 are drawn from the germline V gene (reference sequence): LNHNV, YYDKDF. V was cut back by 0 bases and J by 12 bases, leaving a gap of 12 bases between them. The CDR3 measures 13 amino acids from cysteine to phenylalanine. Of the read, only the CDR3 DNA is kept; its 39 bases are in frame from base 1. Results and caveats for the whole study, not just this receptor: At VDJ recombination sites, type 1 diabetes patients had fewer insertions and more deleted nucleotides, which implies abnormalities in thymic rearrangement. The naive, central memory and regulatory TCRB repertoires appeared to resemble one another more closely among patients than among healthy donors. Because the HLA sub-analyses included only small numbers of individuals, any influence of HLA type on TCRB rearrangement was left unresolved. Because cDNA rather than genomic DNA was sequenced, highly expressing activated cells could have been over-represented, although no difference in activation and CD3 levels was found between groups. Shorter templates might be favored by PCR, yet because patient and control samples were amplified and corrected together, any such skew would affect both groups equally. In all four CD4+ subsets, TCRB CDR3 length was moderately but significantly shorter in type 1 diabetes patients.

The entire isolated RNA was reverse transcribed using the High Capacity cDNA Reverse Transcription Kit, and thus expressed TCRB transcripts were sequenced. Naive, central memory and regulatory T cell samples underwent deep immunoSEQ sequencing, averaging about 3.57 million total reads per sample. Sorted cells were lysed in RLT buffer, and RNA was extracted using DNase-treated RNeasy Micro or Mini kits according to cell number. To prevent cross-contamination, each cell subset was processed individually, whereas patient and healthy donor samples were processed jointly. The immunoSEQ multiplex PCR was used to amplify TCRB sequences from cDNA, yielding 87-bp fragments that span the CDR3 region. Sequencing of the amplicons was performed on the Illumina HiSeq platform. The original pipeline was this. PCR bias was corrected computationally using synthetic template baselines, and reads within Hamming distance 2 were collapsed, with unmergeable singletons discarded. By aligning reads against IMGT, V, D and J genes, CDR3 length, and insertions or deletions at six rearrangement sites were assigned. Within each subset, clonotype counts were normalized to the number of sorted cells before true diversity and Gini coefficients were calculated with the tcR R package. The overlap coefficient, calculated on TCRB nucleotide sequences, was used to measure repertoire sharing. The clones in this table, taken by TCRdb from immuneACCESS, are in-frame only. Not every clone is retained; where verified, under half of the shortfall comes from an unresolved V gene, and the cause of the rest is unknown. The DNA gave D and trimming, while V, J and clone size come from that table. The sample table shows approximately 160,000 clones, and approximately 10% are seen once. The ten largest clones take up around 0.5% of the sample.

The chain is made from TRBV15 and TRBJ2-1; matching of 6 bases hints at TRBD2 as the D gene. The sequencing input was central memory CD4+ T cells from blood. The TCR was taken from a man aged 25-45 years with type 1 diabetes. The CDR3 has the sequence CATSRDRWEAQFF. The DNA sequence follows: TGTGCCACCAGCAGAGATCGCTGGGAGGCGCAGTTCTTC.